Presented here are 21 T cell receptor beta chains from one specimen sequenced in a study of cytomegalovirus exposure and HLA in healthy donors. 13 Jbeta primers and 60 Vbeta primers were used for the PCR. The assay was immunoSEQ multiplex PCR, and TCRdb's table has in-frame clones only and misses some. This sample has around 130,000 clones, with approximately 80% found just once. The sample comprised PBMCs. These receptors all come from a man aged 35 to 55 in good health and CMV-seronegative.

The rearrangement uses TRBV19 and TRBJ2-5, with 9 bases lining up with TRBD1. The end of the DNA is better explained by TRBJ2-7, so the J call may be wrong. From germline, CDR1 is LNHDA and CDR2 SQIVND (reference sequence). This CDR3 has 17 amino acids. The DNA of the CDR3 is TGTGCCAGTAGTCCATATGGGATGACAGGGGGGGTCTACGAGCAGTACTTC. Protein product: CASSPYGMTGGVYEQYF.

This rearrangement joins TRBV28 to TRBJ1-1; weak D call: TRBD1 (6 bases). The CDR3 is made up of 13 amino acids. Germline CDR1 MDHEN, CDR2 SYDVKM. The V end was cut by 5 bases, the J end by 1 base, with 8 bases between. CDR3 coding DNA: TGTGCCAGCAGTGCGACAGGGAACACTGAAGCTTTCTTT. Its translation is CASSATGNTEAFF. Complete variable domain (other parts from reference TRBV28 and TRBJ1-1): DVKVTQSSRYLVKRTGEKVFLECVQDMDHENMFWYRQDPGLGLRLIYFSYDVKMKEKGDIPEGYSVSREKKERFSLILESASTNQTSMYLCASSATGNTEAFFGQGTRLTVV.

This sequence joins TRBV7-8 and TRBJ1-1; perhaps TRBD1 as D (6 bases). In germline, CDR1 is SGHVS, CDR2 FQNEAQ. The CDR3 totals 17 residues. V lost 1 base, J lost 4 bases, and 19 bases lay in between. In DNA form, the CDR3 reads TGTGCCAGCAGCTTAGGATCGACGGGGGGGCGATTCACTGAAGCTTTCTTT. Translation: CASSLGSTGGRFTEAFF.

The chain has TRBV5-1 and TRBJ2-1; TRBD2 matches 8 bases. The CDR3 has 14 residues. Germline lookup yields CDR1 SGHRS and CDR2 YFSETQ. Trimming removed 2 bases from V and 8 bases from J; junction bases left unmatched: 6. The CDR3 nucleotides are TGCGCCAGCAGCTTTAGCGGGGAATTGGATGAGCAGTTCTTC. It yields the protein CASSFSGELDEQFF.

This clone was detected only a few times. The rearrangement uses TRBV4-2 and TRBJ2-3; TRBD1 is a possible D gene (5 bases). Germline CDR1 reads LGHNA; CDR2 reads YNFKEQ. Trimming removed 1 base from V and 6 bases from J, with 17 bases in between. The CDR3 length is 16 residues. The DNA for the CDR3 is TGTGCCAGCAGCCAAGTGGATGACAGCGCCACCGATACGCAGTATTTT. Its translation: CASSQVDDSATDTQYF.

The V gene is TRBV7-9, the J gene TRBJ2-5; tentative D call: TRBD2 (7 bases). Between the trimmed V and J ends, which lost 3 bases and 5 bases, there was a span of 13 bases. Germline V gene lookup returns CDR1 SEHNR and CDR2 FQNEAQ (reference sequence). The CDR3 totals 14 residues. The CDR3 DNA is TGTGCCAGCAGCTTGAGGGGGGGAGTGGAGACCCAGTACTTC. This codes for CASSLRGGVETQYF.

The rearrangement joins TRBV27 to TRBJ1-1, with 9 bases fitting TRBD1. Trimming took 2 bases from V and 11 from J; bases not matched to a gene: 6. This CDR3 spans 13 amino acids. Per germline, CDR1 MNHEY and CDR2 SMNVEV (reference sequence). This chain's CDR3 is CASSLGVQGAAFF. Here the CDR3 DNA reads TGTGCCAGCAGTTTAGGGGTACAGGGGGCGGCTTTCTTT.

This chain links TRBV28 with TRBJ1-2, with 8 bases aligning to TRBD1. There are 14 residues in the CDR3. Losses at the gene ends were 3 bases for V and 4 bases for J; bases not matched to a gene: 4. Germline V CDR1 and CDR2: MDHEN, SYDVKM. CDR3 loop: CASSFKGTGYGYTF. The CDR3 bases are TGTGCCAGCAGTTTCAAAGGGACAGGCTATGGCTACACCTTC.

This clone has a single count. The chain joins TRBV7-2 to TRBJ2-7; 10 bases are a match to TRBD1. The length of the CDR3 is 15 residues. The germline V gene has CDR1 SGHTA and CDR2 FQGNSA. V lost 0 bases, J lost 7 bases, and 6 bases stayed unmatched. The CDR3 coding sequence is TGTGCCAGCAGCTTAGCGGGACAGGGGCTGGGGGAGCAGTACTTC. Its protein product is CASSLAGQGLGEQYF.

The V gene is TRBV28, the J gene TRBJ2-7; 16 nucleotides line up with TRBD2. J gave up 7 bases and V 6 bases, and 6 bases lay outside the gene matches. CDR1 is MDHEN and CDR2 is SYDVKM in the germline V gene. This CDR3 has 15 residues. Here the CDR3 reads CASRGLAGGPWEQYF. The CDR3 DNA reads TGTGCCAGCAGGGGACTAGCGGGAGGGCCGTGGGAGCAGTACTTC.

The V and J genes are TRBV30 and TRBJ2-3; 15 bases line up with TRBD2. Germline CDR1 GTSNPN, CDR2 SVGIG (reference sequence). The CDR3 contains 20 residues. V was clipped by 8 bases and J by 4 bases; unmatched bases: 22. The CDR3 nucleotides read TGTGCCCGATTTTCATGGACTAGCGGGGGGGCCATTGGCGGTTCAGATACGCAGTATTTT. Protein sequence: CARFSWTSGGAIGGSDTQYF.

The CDR3 protein is CASSLVGQGSEQYF. For the CDR3, the DNA is TGTGCCAGCAGCTTAGTGGGACAGGGAAGCGAGCAGTACTTC. This chain uses TRBV7-6 with TRBJ2-7; 9 positions agree with TRBD1. With V trimmed by 1 base and J by 6 bases, 4 bases remained unmatched. The CDR3 spans 14 residues. From germline, CDR1 is SGHVS and CDR2 FNYEAQ.

This clone was seen a few times. The chain is built from TRBV5-1 and TRBJ2-1; 9 bases line up with TRBD2. The CDR3 sequence is 16 residues long. CDR1 and CDR2 from the germline V gene are SGHRS and YFSETQ. J gave up 5 bases and V 3 bases, and 9 bases lay outside the gene matches. CDR3 loop: CASSSLPSGANNEQFF. DNA of the CDR3: TGCGCCAGCAGCTCCCTTCCTAGCGGGGCTAACAATGAGCAGTTCTTC.

This CDR3 reads CASSPTGQGSNQPQHF. The DNA of the CDR3 is TGTGCCAGTAGTCCTACCGGACAGGGTAGCAATCAGCCCCAGCATTTT. This chain uses TRBV19 with TRBJ1-5, with 8 bases aligning to TRBD1. The trim removed 5 bases at V and 0 bases at J, leaving 6 bases unmatched. CDR3 length: 16 residues. Looked up from germline, CDR1 is LNHDA and CDR2 is SQIVND (reference sequence).

The rearrangement joins TRBV6-6 to TRBJ2-7; tentatively, D is TRBD2 (5 bases). The ends were cut back, 6 bases at V and 5 bases at J, with 8 bases in the middle. The CDR3 length is 11 residues. Per the germline V gene, CDR1 is MNHNY and CDR2 is SVGAGI (reference sequence). The CDR3 region is CASSPSHEQYF. The DNA for the CDR3 is TGTGCCAGCAGCCCTAGCCACGAGCAGTACTTC.

This chain links TRBV7-6 with TRBJ2-7; the match to TRBD2 covers 7 bases. The CDR3 is made up of 15 amino acids. V lost 0 bases, J lost 2 bases, and 4 bases stayed unmatched. Germline values: CDR1 SGHVS, CDR2 FNYEAQ. The CDR3 DNA reads TGTGCCAGCAGCTTAGCGGAGGGAGGGCCCTACGAGCAGTACTTC. This gives the protein CASSLAEGGPYEQYF.

The V and J genes are TRBV29-1 and TRBJ2-5, with a weak D call TRBD1 (5 bases). V lost 1 base to trimming and J lost 0 bases, with 9 bases between them. Germline lookup yields CDR1 SQVTM and CDR2 ANQGSEA. The CDR3 consists of 14 residues. The CDR3 reads CSVEGGPYQETQYF. CDR3 sequence (DNA): TGCAGCGTTGAAGGGGGCCCGTACCAAGAGACCCAGTACTTC.

This clone was seen more than once but under ten times. This chain links TRBV4-1 with TRBJ2-7, with 10 bases aligning to TRBD1. CDR1 is MGHRA and CDR2 is YSYEKL in the germline V gene. With 0 bases clipped from V and 1 base from J, the junction kept 6 bases outside the gene matches. The CDR3 is made up of 17 amino acids. CDR3 bases: TGCGCCAGCAGCCAAGATCTTTCGGGACAGGGGTCCTACGAGCAGTACTTC. Its translation is CASSQDLSGQGSYEQYF.

This clone was counted a single time. The chain is built from TRBV9 and TRBJ2-7, with 8 positions matching TRBD1. The CDR3 spans 14 residues. V was clipped by 4 bases and J by 2 bases; unmatched bases: 5. Germline values: CDR1 SGDLS, CDR2 YYNGEE. In nucleotides, the CDR3 is TGTGCCAGCAGCACAGGGACAGGAACCTACGAGCAGTACTTC. Translation: CASSTGTGTYEQYF.

The V and J genes are TRBV6-1 and TRBJ1-6; 7 nucleotides line up with TRBD1. V was clipped by 3 bases and J by 3 bases; unmatched bases: 11. Per germline, CDR1 MNHNS and CDR2 SASEGT. This CDR3 has 18 amino acids. This CDR3 is CASSDSPTGVGYNSPLHF. CDR3 DNA: TGTGCCAGCAGTGATAGTCCTACAGGGGTAGGCTATAATTCACCCCTCCACTTT.

CDR3 bases: TGCGCCAGCAGCCAAGGGACAGGGTTTTACTATGGCTACACCTTC. Amino acid sequence: CASSQGTGFYYGYTF. V is TRBV4-3 and J is TRBJ1-2, with TRBD1 matching 8 bases. In germline, CDR1 is LGHNA, CDR2 YSLEER. Trimming at V came to 1 base and at J to 3 bases, leaving 4 bases not matched to a gene. This CDR3 has 15 amino acids.